The T cell receptor beta chain under discussion was sequenced for a study of blood T cell repertoires in COVID-19. Study background: Acute and convalescent COVID-19 specimens originated in the United States, Italy and Spain. The cDNA or gDNA used as material had been derived from T cells, B-cell-depleted T cells, or PBMCs.

Germline-derived CDR1 and CDR2 are MDHEN and SYDVKM. CDR3 length equals 11 residues. Trimming left V 1 base short and J 8 bases short, with 5 bases between. In the original analysis: It was from reference gene primer amplification that nucleated cell counts were estimated. The table came from immunoSEQ multiplex PCR; TCRdb's copy has only in-frame clones and leaves some out. V, J and clone size reflect that table, while D and trimming were determined from the DNA. The table has about 42,000 clones, around 85% seen once. The clonotype comes from a man between 50 and 59 years old with active COVID-19. The rearrangement uses TRBV28 and TRBJ1-2, with no clear D. The source material was peripheral blood. The DNA of the CDR3 is TGTGCCAGCAGTTTATCGGTGGGCTACACCTTC. It is translated as CASSLSVGYTF.